These 29 T cell receptor beta chains share one sample of origin, sequenced in a study of T-cell memory formation after mild COVID-19. TCRdb called the 5' RACE reads again in MiXCR, with one record for every CDR3 protein. The sample has around 35,000 distinct CDR3 sequences, around 8% seen once. The sequenced sample consisted of PBMCs or a T cell subset sorted from them (not recorded which). Source of these receptors: a man between 18 and 35 years old who had mild COVID-19 (a few samples of this study predate the infection). Cell type and time point are not known.

This clonotype was observed at least ten times. The chain joins TRBV6-6 to TRBJ1-5; D remains ambiguous. There are 13 residues in the CDR3. Germline loops: CDR1 MNHNY, CDR2 SVGAGI (reference sequence). V lost 6 bases and J 7 bases, leaving 13 bases between the germline ends. CDR3 nucleotides: TGTGCCAGCAGCCTTTCCGTCGGACAGCCCCAGCATTTT. It encodes CASSLSVGQPQHF.

This clonotype was detected many times. The chain employs TRBV5-1 and TRBJ1-2; 7 bases line up with TRBD1. V shed 3 bases and J 3 bases; nucleotides not matched to a gene: 2. Germline V CDR1 and CDR2: SGHRS, YFSETQ. CDR3 length: 13 amino acids. The CDR3 is CASSSQGDYGYTF. As DNA, the CDR3 is TGCGCCAGCAGCTCGCAGGGGGACTATGGCTACACCTTC.

In this sample, this clonotype turned up a few times. The chain couples TRBV20-1 to TRBJ2-6; the D gene is possibly TRBD2 (7 bases). This CDR3 region has 16 residues. Per germline, CDR1 DFQATT and CDR2 SNEGSKA (reference sequence). V dropped 5 bases and J dropped 1 base, with 15 bases sitting between them. The CDR3 loop reads CSAPSRGGSGANVLTF. CDR3 sequence (DNA): TGCAGTGCTCCCAGTAGGGGGGGATCTGGGGCCAACGTCCTGACTTTC.

The gene calls are TRBV4-1 and TRBJ1-1; unclear D gene. The CDR3 spans 14 residues. The germline CDR1 and CDR2 sequences are MGHRA and YSYEKL. With 3 bases removed from V and 5 bases from J, the gap between germline ends came to 13 bases. DNA for the CDR3: TGCGCCAGCAGCCATCCCGCGGTGGGTACTGAAGCTTTCTTT. It is translated as CASSHPAVGTEAFF.

This clonotype was counted ten times or more. This CDR3 reads CASSLALGQTYEQYF. The CDR3 region has the DNA TGTGCCAGCAGCTTAGCTCTGGGCCAAACCTACGAGCAGTACTTC. The genes are TRBV7-2 and TRBJ2-7; no reliable D call. V lost 0 bases to trimming and J lost 2 bases, with 11 bases between them. From germline, CDR1 is SGHTA and CDR2 FQGNSA. The CDR3 has 15 residues. The full variable domain, in which reference TRBV7-2 and TRBJ2-7 provide the parts outside the CDR3, is GAGVSQSPSNKVTEKGKDVELRCDPISGHTALYWYRQSLGQGLEFLIYFQGNSAPDKSGLPSDRFSAERTGGSVSTLTIQRTQQEDSAVYLCASSLALGQTYEQYFGPGTRLTVT.

In this sample, this clonotype turned up a few times. J is TRBJ2-3 and V is TRBV3-1; D may be TRBD1 (5 bases). The germline gives CDR1 LGHDT, CDR2 YNNKEL (reference sequence). The CDR3 length is 13 residues. V was trimmed by 3 bases and J by 3 bases, leaving 7 bases between them. The CDR3 is CASSQAGTDTQYF. In nucleotides, the CDR3 is TGTGCCAGCAGCCAGGCAGGGACAGATACGCAGTATTTT.

This clonotype appeared many times. This sequence joins TRBV11-2 and TRBJ2-4; the D is unclear. V dropped 1 base and J dropped 8 bases, with 6 bases sitting between them. Germline V gene lookup returns CDR1 SGHAT and CDR2 FQNNGV. The CDR3 length is 12 residues. CDR3 amino acids: CASSLVLDIQYF. For the CDR3, the DNA is TGTGCCAGCAGCTTAGTCTTGGACATTCAGTACTTC.

This clonotype was observed at least ten times. The genes are TRBV12-3 or TRBV12-4 and TRBJ1-1; no reliable D call. V dropped 5 bases and J dropped 10 bases, with 17 bases sitting between them. The CDR3 totals 13 residues. The CDR3 DNA is TGTGCCAGCAGTCGAAACGTACCGGAGGGAGCTTTCTTT. It codes for CASSRNVPEGAFF.

This clonotype was recorded many times. The chain joins TRBV7-9 to TRBJ2-3; 9 positions match TRBD2. The length of the CDR3 is 15 residues. Germline CDR1 SEHNR, CDR2 FQNEAQ (reference sequence). Germline trimming cut 8 bases from V and 1 base from J; bases unmatched to any gene: 7. The CDR3: CASSGERGGTDTQYF. CDR3 DNA: TGTGCCAGCTCGGGCGAGCGGGGGGGCACAGATACGCAGTATTTT. The complete variable domain, with remaining parts taken from reference TRBV7-9 and TRBJ2-3, reads DTGVSQNPRHKITKRGQNVTFRCDPISEHNRLYWYRQTLGQGPEFLTYFQNEAQLEKSRLLSDRFSAERPKGSFSTLEIQRTEQGDSAMYLCASSGERGGTDTQYFGPGTRLTVL.

The chain carries TRBV6-2 or TRBV6-3 and TRBJ1-2; D unresolved. Looked up from germline, CDR1 is MNHEY and CDR2 is SVGEGT. The germline V and J ends were trimmed by 5 bases and 0 bases, with 13 bases remaining between them. CDR3 size: 15 residues. The DNA for the CDR3 is TGTGCCAGCAGTCCTCTCGACGGAGCTAACTATGGCTACACCTTC. Translated: CASSPLDGANYGYTF.

The chain recombines TRBV6-2 or TRBV6-3 with TRBJ2-5, with D unclear. The CDR3 is 13 residues long. Trimming stripped 10 bases from V and 7 bases from J, with 19 bases between. Per germline, CDR1 MNHEY and CDR2 SVGEGT. As DNA, the CDR3 is TGTGCCACTACGATTACTACCGGTGGGACCCAGTACTTC. Protein product: CATTITTGGTQYF.

The chain couples TRBV7-9 to TRBJ2-4; 9 nucleotides line up with TRBD1. J lost 7 bases, V lost 5 bases, and 6 bases had no gene match. Per germline, CDR1 SEHNR and CDR2 FQNEAQ (reference sequence). This CDR3 is 14 amino acids long. CDR3 sequence reads: CASSTLGQGNIQYF. The CDR3 region has the DNA TGTGCCAGCAGCACTTTGGGACAGGGCAACATTCAGTACTTC.

This clonotype has ten or more counts. The chain carries TRBV20-1 and TRBJ2-5; TRBD2 matches at 8 bases. The CDR3 sequence is 16 residues long. Trimming cost V 0 bases and J 8 bases; bases outside gene matches: 14. Germline loops: CDR1 DFQATT, CDR2 SNEGSKA (reference sequence). The CDR3, as DNA: TGCAGTGCTAGAGATCCTGGGGGAGCGGGGGAGGGAACCCAGTACTTC. Amino acid sequence: CSARDPGGAGEGTQYF.

By proportion, this clonotype is medium-sized (0.01 to 0.1%). This chain joins TRBV13 and TRBJ1-1; unclear D gene. V lost 0 bases, J lost 13 bases, and 18 bases lay in between. This CDR3 spans 14 amino acids. CDR1 PRHDT and CDR2 FYEKMQ come from the germline V gene (reference sequence). The CDR3 protein is CASSLGLMRRVDFF. The CDR3 nucleotides read TGTGCCAGCAGCTTAGGCCTAATGAGGAGGGTCGATTTCTTT. Supplemented by reference TRBV13 and TRBJ1-1, the full variable domain reads AAGVIQSPRHLIKEKRETATLKCYPIPRHDTVYWYQQGPGQDPQFLISFYEKMQSDKGSIPDRFSAQQFSDYHSELNMSSLELGDSALYFCASSLGLMRRVDFFGQGTRLTVV.

This clonotype has a count of ten or more. This chain connects TRBV4-1 to TRBJ2-7; 9 bases map to TRBD1. The CDR3 is made up of 13 amino acids. V shed 3 bases, J shed 5 bases, and the junction held 2 bases outside the gene matches. The germline V gene encodes CDR1 MGHRA and CDR2 YSYEKL. The CDR3 DNA sequence: TGCGCCAGCAGCCAGAGACAGGGGGACGAGCAGTACGTC. The encoded protein is CASSQRQGDEQYV.

This clonotype was observed a handful of times. J is TRBJ1-2 and V is TRBV6-1; D unclear. Per germline, CDR1 MNHNS and CDR2 SASEGT. Trimming removed 6 bases at V and 4 bases at J, with 9 bases between. The CDR3 spans 12 residues. Here the CDR3 DNA reads TGTGCCAGCAGCGGTTCCAGCTATGGCTACACCTTC. It translates to CASSGSSYGYTF.

At least ten counts were recorded for this clonotype. V is TRBV7-2 and J is TRBJ1-1; D is undetermined. The CDR3 totals 15 residues. V was shortened by 5 bases and J by 0 bases, with 13 bases between the two germline ends. From germline, CDR1 is SGHTA and CDR2 FQGNSA. For the CDR3, the DNA is TGTGCCAGCAGCCTCAGCGGAAGCATGAACACTGAAGCTTTCTTT. It codes for CASSLSGSMNTEAFF.

This clonotype has at least ten counts. V is TRBV10-3 and J is TRBJ2-2, with 13 nucleotides matching TRBD2. The CDR3 runs to 19 residues. Germline V lookup: CDR1 ENHRY, CDR2 SYGVKD. V trimming: 3 bases; J trimming: 3 bases; junction bases outside the gene matches: 10. The CDR3 is CAISEWTSGGGIDTGELFF. CDR3 in DNA: TGTGCCATCAGTGAATGGACTAGCGGGGGTGGTATAGACACCGGGGAGCTGTTTTTT.

The table lists this clonotype with a few counts. The chain employs TRBV7-9 and TRBJ1-4, with 7 bases fitting TRBD1. V shed 3 bases, J shed 14 bases, and the junction held 6 bases outside the gene matches. Germline-derived CDR1 and CDR2 are SEHNR and FQNEAQ (reference sequence). The CDR3 is 12 residues long. The CDR3 sequence is CASSFTGAFLFF. The DNA for the CDR3 is TGTGCCAGCAGCTTTACAGGGGCGTTTCTGTTTTTT.

The rearrangement links TRBV7-9 to TRBJ2-7, with D maybe TRBD2 (5 bases). The germline CDR1 and CDR2 sequences are SEHNR and FQNEAQ (reference sequence). V lost 3 bases to trimming and J lost 4 bases, with 10 bases between them. This CDR3 is built from 13 residues. CDR3 residues: CASSFAGQYEQYF. The DNA of the CDR3 is TGTGCCAGCAGCTTCGCGGGCCAGTACGAGCAGTACTTC.

This clonotype was observed a few times. As DNA, the CDR3 is TGTGCCAGCAGCTCCGCCGGGACAGGAAAAAACATTCAGTACTTC. Protein: CASSSAGTGKNIQYF. The chain recombines TRBV7-8 with TRBJ2-4; 8 nucleotides line up with TRBD1. The germline CDR1 and CDR2 sequences are SGHVS and FQNEAQ. The CDR3 is made up of 15 amino acids. The V and J ends lost 4 bases and 4 bases, in that order; junction bases with no gene match: 6.

This clonotype appeared many times. The DNA for the CDR3 is TGCGCCAGCTCCATTCCGGGGCGAATGAACACTGAAGCTTTCTTT. Its translation is CASSIPGRMNTEAFF. J is TRBJ1-1 and V is TRBV5-1; maybe TRBD1 (5 bases). This CDR3 region has 15 residues. Germline CDR1 is SGHRS and CDR2 is YFSETQ. V was cut by 7 bases and J by 0 bases, with 16 bases left in between.

This clonotype was counted ten times or more. The chain has TRBV12-3 or TRBV12-4 and TRBJ2-7; D is possibly TRBD2 (6 bases). Trimming stripped 3 bases from V and 1 base from J, with 10 bases between. This CDR3 is built from 14 residues. As DNA, the CDR3 is TGTGCCAGCAGTTTGGGCCTAGCGTCCTACGAGCAGTACTTC. It encodes CASSLGLASYEQYF.

This chain connects TRBV12-3 or TRBV12-4 to TRBJ2-5; D is undetermined. The germline V and J ends were trimmed by 4 bases and 5 bases, with 8 bases remaining between them. The CDR3 is made up of 12 amino acids. DNA for the CDR3: TGTGCCAGCAGTTATATATCGGAGACCCAGTACTTC. Translation gives CASSYISETQYF.

This clonotype turned up a few times. A junction end diverges from the germline sequence, so it may reflect a read error. The rearrangement uses TRBV7-7 and TRBJ2-5; D remains unclear. The CDR3 is 14 residues long. Germline V gene lookup returns CDR1 SSHAT and CDR2 FNYEAQ (reference sequence). The CDR3: CASSLSGFRETQYF. As DNA, the CDR3 is TGTGCTAGCAGCTTATCTGGGTTTCGGGAGACCCAGTACTTC.

The V call is TRBV5-6, the J call TRBJ1-4; the match to TRBD1 covers 9 bases. CDR1 and CDR2 (germline): SGHDT, YYEEEE. Trimming took 3 bases from V and 10 from J; bases not matched to a gene: 7. This CDR3 is 14 amino acids long. CDR3 nucleotides: TGTGCCAGCAGCTACAGGGGGCGCGGTGGAAAACTGTTTTTT. Protein product: CASSYRGRGGKLFF.

Sample share makes this clonotype medium-sized (0.01 to 0.1%). This sequence joins TRBV4-3 and TRBJ2-1; tentatively, D is TRBD1 (5 bases). Germline V lookup: CDR1 LGHNA, CDR2 YSLEER. V lost 3 bases and J lost 2, with 14 bases in between. This CDR3 contains 16 residues. The CDR3, as DNA: TGCGCCAGCAGCCAGACCCCGCAGGGTACCTACAATGAGCAGTTCTTC. Translation gives CASSQTPQGTYNEQFF.

A few counts support this clonotype. The J gene is TRBJ2-1, the V gene TRBV24-1; tentative D call: TRBD1 (6 bases). CDR1 is KGHDR, CDR2 SFDVKD, per germline. V dropped 3 bases and J dropped 0 bases, with 17 bases sitting between them. The CDR3 is 18 amino acids. This CDR3 is CATSDPKLTGSSYNEQFF. The CDR3, as DNA: TGTGCCACCAGTGATCCAAAACTAACAGGGAGCTCCTACAATGAGCAGTTCTTC.

V gene TRBV7-2 combines with J gene TRBJ2-7, with D perhaps TRBD2 (5 bases). Germline V gene sequence: CDR1 SGHTA, CDR2 FQGNSA. Trimming removed 0 bases at V and 12 bases at J, with 12 bases between. This CDR3 spans 12 amino acids. The CDR3 spells CASSLAGSGLYF. The CDR3, as DNA: TGTGCCAGCAGCTTAGCGGGATCAGGACTGTACTTC.